A single sample gave rise to the 11 T cell receptor beta chains below, sequenced in a study of CD8 T cells in ankylosing spondylitis. MiXCR, run by TCRdb on the 5' RACE reads, gives a single entry per CDR3 protein. Among some 240,000 distinct CDR3 sequences, 20% to 30% were seen once, and the ten largest hold around 0.58%. The sequencing sample was made of blood, either unsorted or a sorted T cell fraction (not recorded which). The receptors were gathered from a male donor with ankylosing spondylitis or in good health (not recorded which).

This clonotype was counted only a few times. The chain employs TRBV12-3 or TRBV12-4 and TRBJ2-7; D ambiguous. Trimming took 6 bases from V and 5 from J, leaving 14 bases between them. The CDR3 contains 13 residues. CDR3 in DNA: TGTGCCAGCAGCCCCACGCTGCTACACGAGCAGTACTTC. Its translation: CASSPTLLHEQYF.

This clonotype was picked up a small number of times. The chain uses TRBV29-1 and TRBJ2-5; 7 bases are a match to TRBD1. The J segment lost 1 base and the V segment lost 6 bases, leaving 5 bases of the junction unmatched. Germline loops: CDR1 SQVTM, CDR2 ANQGSEA. The length of the CDR3 is 13 residues. The CDR3 reads CSVRQGLQETQYF. The CDR3 nucleotides are TGCAGCGTCCGACAGGGTCTCCAAGAGACCCAGTACTTC.

The V and J genes are TRBV6-5 and TRBJ2-5; weak D call: TRBD1 (5 bases). CDR1 is MNHEY and CDR2 is SVGAGI in the germline V gene. The CDR3 is made up of 14 amino acids. V was cut by 5 bases and J by 2 bases, with 12 bases left in between. CDR3 loop: CASSQGWLQETQYF. In DNA, the CDR3 is TGTGCCAGCAGTCAGGGCTGGCTTCAAGAGACCCAGTACTTC.

V gene TRBV20-1 combines with J gene TRBJ2-5; D assignment may be TRBD1 or TRBD2 (5 bases each). Trimming took off 6 bases at V and 1 base at J, with 18 bases between the two ends. Germline V gene lookup returns CDR1 DFQATT and CDR2 SNEGSKA (reference sequence). This CDR3 is 15 amino acids long. CDR3 sequence (DNA): TGCAGTGCCACCGGTGGGGGACCTAGCCAAGAGACCCAGTACTTC. It is translated as CSATGGGPSQETQYF.

The rearrangement joins TRBV6-5 to TRBJ2-7; 9 nucleotides agree with TRBD1. Germline-derived CDR1 and CDR2 are MNHEY and SVGAGI. The junction had 2 bases not matched to a gene; V was cut back by 2 bases and J by 0 bases. This CDR3 comprises 15 residues. CDR3 bases: TGTGCCAGCAGTTACGGGACAGGGCACTCCTACGAGCAGTACTTC. This gives the protein CASSYGTGHSYEQYF.

This clonotype occurred many times. This sequence joins TRBV5-5 and TRBJ2-2; D may be TRBD1 (5 bases). CDR1 is SGHKS, CDR2 YYEKEE, per germline (reference sequence). V lost 4 bases and J lost 5, with 15 bases in between. This CDR3 comprises 15 residues. In DNA, the CDR3 is TGTGCCAGCAGCATCACAGGCGATTTGACCGGGGAGCTGTTTTTT. Protein: CASSITGDLTGELFF.

The gene calls are TRBV12-3 or TRBV12-4 and TRBJ2-3; D might be TRBD1 (5 bases). Trimming removed 6 bases at V and 0 bases at J, with 16 bases between. CDR3 length: 16 residues. Written as DNA, the CDR3 is TGTGCCAGCAGCCATGGGGCCTACGGGAGCACAGATACGCAGTATTTT. This encodes CASSHGAYGSTDTQYF.

This clonotype was recorded a few times. The chain uses TRBV20-1 and TRBJ2-1, with unresolved D. The germline CDR1 and CDR2 sequences are DFQATT and SNEGSKA (reference sequence). The CDR3 has 12 amino acids. Trimming stripped 6 bases from V and 6 bases from J, with 12 bases between. The DNA of the CDR3 is TGCAGTGCCGCAAGAAGTGGCAATGAGCAGTTCTTC. Translated, it gives CSAARSGNEQFF.

About this clonotype itself: A junction end diverges from the germline sequence, so it may reflect a read error. V is TRBV6-5 and J is TRBJ2-7; tentatively, D is TRBD1 (6 bases). Germline CDR1 reads MNHEY; CDR2 reads SVGAGI. This CDR3 has 15 amino acids. Here the CDR3 reads CASSYSPTLGTPKSF. The CDR3 DNA follows: TGTGCCAGCAGTTACTCGCCCACCCTGGGGACACCCAAATCCTTC.

This chain joins TRBV20-1 and TRBJ1-6, with a tentative D call TRBD1 (6 bases). The germline V gene encodes CDR1 DFQATT and CDR2 SNEGSKA (reference sequence). Trimming took off 0 bases at V and 14 bases at J, with 14 bases between the two ends. This CDR3 region has 13 residues. CDR3 loop: CSAREPRGGALHF. CDR3 nucleotide sequence: TGCAGTGCTAGAGAGCCAAGGGGGGGAGCCCTCCACTTT.

This clonotype has at least ten counts. The J gene is TRBJ1-6, the V gene TRBV20-1, with D hard to call. Trimming took 1 base from V and 8 from J, leaving 15 bases between them. The CDR3 runs 15 residues. Germline V gene lookup returns CDR1 DFQATT and CDR2 SNEGSKA (reference sequence). The CDR3 DNA reads as TGCAGTGCTAGAGTACTTTTGGCAGGTGATTCACCCCTCCACTTT. It translates to CSARVLLAGDSPLHF.